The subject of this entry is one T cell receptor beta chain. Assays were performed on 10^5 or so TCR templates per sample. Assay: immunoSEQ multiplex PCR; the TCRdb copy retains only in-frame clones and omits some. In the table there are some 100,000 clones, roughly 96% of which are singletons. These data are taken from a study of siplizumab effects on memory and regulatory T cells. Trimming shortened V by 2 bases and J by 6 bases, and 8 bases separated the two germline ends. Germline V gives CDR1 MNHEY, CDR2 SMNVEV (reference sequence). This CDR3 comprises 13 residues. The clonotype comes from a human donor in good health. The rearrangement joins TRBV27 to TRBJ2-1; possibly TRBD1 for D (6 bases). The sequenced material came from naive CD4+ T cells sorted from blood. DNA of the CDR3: TGTGCCAGCAGTTTAGACAGGTTCAATGAGCAGTTCTTC. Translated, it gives CASSLDRFNEQFF.